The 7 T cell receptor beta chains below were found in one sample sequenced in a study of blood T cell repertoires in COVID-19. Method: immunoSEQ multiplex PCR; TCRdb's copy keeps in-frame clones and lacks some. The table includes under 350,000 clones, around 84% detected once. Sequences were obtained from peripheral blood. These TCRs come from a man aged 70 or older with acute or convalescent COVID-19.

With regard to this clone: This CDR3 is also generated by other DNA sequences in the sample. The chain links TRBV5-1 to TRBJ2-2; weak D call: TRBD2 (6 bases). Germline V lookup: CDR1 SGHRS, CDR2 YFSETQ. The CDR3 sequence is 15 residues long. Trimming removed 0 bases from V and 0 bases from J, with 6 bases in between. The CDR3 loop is CASSLGGANTGELFF. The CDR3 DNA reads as TGCGCCAGCAGCTTGGGGGGGGCGAACACCGGGGAGCTGTTTTTT.

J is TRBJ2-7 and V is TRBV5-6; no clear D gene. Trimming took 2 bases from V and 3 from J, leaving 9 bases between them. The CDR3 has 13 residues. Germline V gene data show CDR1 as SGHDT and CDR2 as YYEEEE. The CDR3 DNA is TGTGCCAGCAGCTTCCCAGATGTCTACGAGCAGTACTTC. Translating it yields CASSFPDVYEQYF.

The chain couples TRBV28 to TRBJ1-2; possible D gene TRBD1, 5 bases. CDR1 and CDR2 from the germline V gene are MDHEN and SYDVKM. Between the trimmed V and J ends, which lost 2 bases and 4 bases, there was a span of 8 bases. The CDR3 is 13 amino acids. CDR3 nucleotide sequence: TGTGCCAGCAGTTTAGGGGGGTCCTATGGCTACACCTTC. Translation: CASSLGGSYGYTF.

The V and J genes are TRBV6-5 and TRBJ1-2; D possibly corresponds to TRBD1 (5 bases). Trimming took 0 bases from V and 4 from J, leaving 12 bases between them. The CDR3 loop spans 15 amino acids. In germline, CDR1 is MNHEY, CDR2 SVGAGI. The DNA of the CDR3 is TGTGCCAGCAGTTACTCCCTACCCGGGGGCTATGGCTACACCTTC. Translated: CASSYSLPGGYGYTF.

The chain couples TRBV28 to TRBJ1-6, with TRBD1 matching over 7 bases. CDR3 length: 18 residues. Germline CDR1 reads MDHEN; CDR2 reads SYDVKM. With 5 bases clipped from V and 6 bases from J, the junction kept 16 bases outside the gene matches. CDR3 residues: CASSIRRDSRRLNSPLHF. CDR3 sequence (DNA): TGTGCCAGCAGTATAAGACGGGACAGCCGTCGACTTAATTCACCCCTCCACTTT.

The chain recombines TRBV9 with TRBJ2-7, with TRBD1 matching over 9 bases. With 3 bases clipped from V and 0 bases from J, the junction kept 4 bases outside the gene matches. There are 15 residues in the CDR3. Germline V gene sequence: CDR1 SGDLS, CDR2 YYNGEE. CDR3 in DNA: TGTGCCAGCAGCGGCGGGACAGGGAGCTCCTACGAGCAGTACTTC. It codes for CASSGGTGSSYEQYF.

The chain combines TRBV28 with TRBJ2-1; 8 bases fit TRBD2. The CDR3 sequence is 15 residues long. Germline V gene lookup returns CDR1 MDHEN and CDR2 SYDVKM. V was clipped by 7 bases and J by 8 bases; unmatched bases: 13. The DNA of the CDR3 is TGTGCCAGCACCGTTGGGACTAGTCCTCGTTATGAGCAGTTCTTC. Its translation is CASTVGTSPRYEQFF.